This section outlines one T cell receptor beta chain sequence together with its context. In the original processing: Amplifying reference gene primers gave estimates of nucleated cell counts. Sequencing was performed with immunoSEQ multiplex PCR; in TCRdb, only in-frame clones are kept and a portion is missing. The V and J calls and the clone size are those of that table, but D and trimming were determined from the DNA. The sample holds 200,000 to 250,000 clones, around four fifths seen once. This entry belongs to a study of blood T cell repertoires in COVID-19. Study as a whole: COVID-19 samples collected from the United States, Italy and Spain covered acute and convalescent phases. PBMCs, B-cell-depleted T cells, or T cells were the source of the cDNA or gDNA that made up the material.

The CDR3 contains 13 residues. The germline gives CDR1 SGHDT, CDR2 YYEEEE. The V and J ends lost 4 bases and 5 bases respectively, with 12 bases between them. Sequencing input: peripheral blood. The rearrangement uses TRBV5-6 and TRBJ1-1; D is ambiguous. This TCR derives from a young man with active or convalescent COVID-19. The CDR3 DNA reads TGTGCCAGCAGCCGATGGGAGGCTACTGAAGCTTTCTTT. Encoded protein: CASSRWEATEAFF.